The 11 T cell receptor beta chains reported below all come from one sample, sequenced in a study of OX40 agonist ivuxolimab in advanced cancers. Clones were read by immunoSEQ multiplex PCR, and TCRdb kept only the in-frame ones, dropping some. The data contain tens of thousands of clones, about 81% of them singletons. The sample consisted of CD4+ or CD8+ T cells sorted from blood, taken in a trial of the OX40 agonist ivuxolimab. The receptors shown here come from an adult with an advanced solid tumor such as melanoma, head and neck, liver or kidney cancer.

V is TRBV6-6 and J is TRBJ2-1; perhaps TRBD2 as D (6 bases). The CDR3 loop spans 15 amino acids. The V gene lost 2 bases and the J gene lost 4 bases, with 12 bases spanning the gap. Per germline, CDR1 MNHNY and CDR2 SVGAGI (reference sequence). CDR3 in amino acids: CASSYGAGNYNEQFF. The CDR3 region has the DNA TGTGCCAGCAGTTACGGGGCGGGAAATTACAATGAGCAGTTCTTC.

V usage is TRBV11-1 and J usage is TRBJ1-3; TRBD1 might be the D (5 bases). CDR3 length: 14 residues. Germline V gene lookup returns CDR1 SGHAT and CDR2 FQDESV (reference sequence). V was shortened by 5 bases and J by 2 bases, with 10 bases between the two germline ends. This CDR3 reads CASSPWGTGNTIYF. CDR3 DNA sequence: TGTGCCAGCAGCCCCTGGGGGACTGGAAACACCATATATTTT.

This chain uses TRBV6-1 with TRBJ2-3; TRBD1 might be the D (5 bases). V shed 2 bases and J shed 3 bases, with 6 bases lying between them. CDR3 length: 13 amino acids. CDR1 and CDR2 (germline): MNHNS, SASEGT. The CDR3 spells CASSEQGTDTQYF. As DNA, the CDR3 is TGTGCCAGCAGTGAACAGGGAACAGATACGCAGTATTTT.

The chain recombines TRBV6-5 with TRBJ2-5, with 9 bases lining up with TRBD2. Germline loops: CDR1 MNHEY, CDR2 SVGAGI. The J segment lost 2 bases and the V segment lost 6 bases, leaving 7 bases of the junction unmatched. CDR3 length equals 15 residues. The DNA of the CDR3 is TGTGCCAGCAGCTCTGGACTAGCGCTACAAGAGACCCAGTACTTC. This codes for CASSSGLALQETQYF.

The chain uses TRBV19 and TRBJ1-2; D unresolved. The CDR3 is made up of 17 amino acids. With 6 bases removed from V and 4 bases from J, the gap between germline ends came to 24 bases. Per the germline V gene, CDR1 is LNHDA and CDR2 is SQIVND (reference sequence). This chain's CDR3 is CASRTDGPVTSSYGYTF. In DNA form, the CDR3 reads TGTGCCAGTAGGACCGACGGACCGGTCACTTCGTCCTATGGCTACACCTTC.

Of note for this clone: At one end the junction does not follow the germline gene, possibly because of a read error. The sample contains more than one DNA sequence encoding this CDR3. The chain uses TRBV6-1 and TRBJ1-2; D perhaps matches TRBD1 (6 bases). Germline V lookup: CDR1 MNHNS, CDR2 SASEGT. The CDR3 has 13 amino acids. The CDR3 region has the DNA TGTGCCAGCAGCTTAACAGGGCCGGGAGGCTATACCTTC. Its protein product is CASSLTGPGGYTF.

The rearrangement links TRBV7-2 to TRBJ2-5; possibly TRBD1 or TRBD2 for D (5 bases each). CDR1 SGHTA and CDR2 FQGNSA come from the germline V gene. The length of the CDR3 is 14 residues. V lost 5 bases to trimming and J lost 9 bases, with 19 bases between them. CDR3 residues: CASSTVVERGAQYF. The DNA for the CDR3 is TGTGCCAGCAGCACGGTTGTTGAGCGAGGGGCCCAGTACTTC.

With regard to this clone: Additional DNA sequences in this sample encode the identical CDR3. The chain employs TRBV19 and TRBJ1-5; 9 bases are a match to TRBD1. The CDR3 runs 15 residues. CDR1 LNHDA and CDR2 SQIVND come from the germline V gene (reference sequence). The ends lost 6 bases at V and 0 bases at J; junction bases unmatched: 3. CDR3 region: CASRTGGNSNQPQHF. The CDR3 DNA follows: TGTGCCAGTAGAACAGGGGGCAATAGCAATCAGCCCCAGCATTTT.

The V and J genes are TRBV7-2 and TRBJ2-3; D is uncertain. The CDR3 totals 13 residues. Germline V CDR1 and CDR2: SGHTA, FQGNSA. V shed 1 base and J shed 4 bases, with 6 bases lying between them. The CDR3 DNA reads TGTGCCAGCAGCTTAGTTTTGCCAGATACGCAGTATTTT. Amino acid sequence: CASSLVLPDTQYF.

The chain joins TRBV27 to TRBJ2-7; 10 nucleotides line up with TRBD1. The ends lost 8 bases at V and 2 bases at J; junction bases unmatched: 6. This CDR3 is 14 amino acids long. Germline V CDR1 and CDR2: MNHEY, SMNVEV (reference sequence). CDR3 DNA sequence: TGTGCCAGCCGGTGGGGGACAGGGGCCTACGAGCAGTACTTC. Translation gives CASRWGTGAYEQYF.

The chain joins TRBV6-1 to TRBJ1-1, with TRBD1 matching 8 bases. CDR1 is MNHNS and CDR2 is SASEGT in the germline V gene. This CDR3 contains 17 residues. Germline trimming cut 4 bases from V and 1 base from J; bases unmatched to any gene: 11. CDR3 bases: TGTGCCAGCAGTGCTACGGGAGCAGGGGGCGAGAACACTGAAGCTTTCTTT. It translates to CASSATGAGGENTEAFF.